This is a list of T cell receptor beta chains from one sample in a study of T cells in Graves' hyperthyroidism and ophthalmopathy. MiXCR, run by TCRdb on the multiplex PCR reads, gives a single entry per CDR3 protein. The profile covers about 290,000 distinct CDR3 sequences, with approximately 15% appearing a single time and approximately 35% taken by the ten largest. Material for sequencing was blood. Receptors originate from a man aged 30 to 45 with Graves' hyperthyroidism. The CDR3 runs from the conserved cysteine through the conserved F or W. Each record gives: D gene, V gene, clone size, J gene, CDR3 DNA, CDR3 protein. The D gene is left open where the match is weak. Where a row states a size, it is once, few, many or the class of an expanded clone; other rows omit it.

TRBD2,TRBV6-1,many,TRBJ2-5,TGTGCCAGCACCCCAGCCGGACTAGCGGCCCAAGAGACCCAGTACTTC,CASTPAGLAAQETQYF
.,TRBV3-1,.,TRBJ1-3,TGTGCCAGCAGCCAAAGGCGGAACTCTGGAAACACCATATATTTT,CASSQRRNSGNTIYF
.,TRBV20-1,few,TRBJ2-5,TGCAGTGCTAGAGTACTAGGAGAGACCCAGTACTTC,CSARVLGETQYF
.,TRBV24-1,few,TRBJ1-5,TGTGCCACCAGTCCGGGACAAATCAATCAGCCCCAGCATTTT,CATSPGQINQPQHF
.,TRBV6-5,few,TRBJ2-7,TGTGCCAGCAGTTCCCTTGAAGGACTCTACGAGCAGTACTTC,CASSSLEGLYEQYF
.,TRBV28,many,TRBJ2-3,TGTGCCACTTCGGAGACTGGGACCCACCTGGCGACGGATACGCAGTATTTT,CATSETGTHLATDTQYF
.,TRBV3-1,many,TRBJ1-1,TGTGCCAGCAGCCAGACCACAGGGAAGGCTTTCTTT,CASSQTTGKAFF
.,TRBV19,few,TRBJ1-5,TGTGCCAGTAGTATTACGGTTATTAATCAGCCCCAGCATTTT,CASSITVINQPQHF
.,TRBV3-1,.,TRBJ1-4,TGTGCCAGCAGCCCACGCCGTGTACGACGGGGGGGTAATGAAAAACTGTTTTTT,CASSPRRVRRGGNEKLFF
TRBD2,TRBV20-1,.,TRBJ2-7,TGCAGTGCTAGAGATCTAGGGACCAGCGGGGTGCCCTACGAGCAGTACTTC,CSARDLGTSGVPYEQYF
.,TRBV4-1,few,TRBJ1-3,TGCGCCAGCAGCCAAGCGCCACCAGGGGCGCGTGGAAACACCATATATTTT,CASSQAPPGARGNTIYF
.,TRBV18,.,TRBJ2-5,TGTGCCAGCTCACCACCGAGGGCCTGGAACATAGAGACCCAGTACTTC,CASSPPRAWNIETQYF
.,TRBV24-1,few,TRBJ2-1,TGTGCCACCAGTGACTCCTGGGGGGAAGACAAGTACAATGAGCAGTTCTTC,CATSDSWGEDKYNEQFF
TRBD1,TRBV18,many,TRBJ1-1,TGTGCCAGCTCACTTGGACAGGGTTACGGGAACACTGAAGCTTTCTTT,CASSLGQGYGNTEAFF
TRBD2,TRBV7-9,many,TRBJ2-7,TGTGCCAGCGAGGACAGCGGGAGAGCCTACGAGCAGTACTTC,CASEDSGRAYEQYF
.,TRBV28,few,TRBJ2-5,TGTGCCAGCAGTTCACGACAGCTACAAGAGACCCAGTACTTC,CASSSRQLQETQYF
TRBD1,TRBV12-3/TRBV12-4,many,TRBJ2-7,TGTGCCAGCAGTGATCCGGGACAGGGATCTCCCTACGAGCAGTACTTC,CASSDPGQGSPYEQYF
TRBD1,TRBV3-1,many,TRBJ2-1,TGTGCCAGCAGCCAAGGCCGAATAAGGACAGGCCCCACCGTTTACAATGAGCAGTTCTTC,CASSQGRIRTGPTVYNEQFF
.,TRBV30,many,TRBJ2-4,TGTGCCTGGAATCTCGGGGCGGCCAAAAACATTCAGTACTTC,CAWNLGAAKNIQYF
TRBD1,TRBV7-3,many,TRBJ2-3,TGTGCCAGCAGCTTAACCCAGGGGGCCACAGATACGCAGTATTTT,CASSLTQGATDTQYF
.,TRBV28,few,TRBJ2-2,TGTGCCAGCAGTGTTACGAGGGGATGGGAGCTGTTTTTT,CASSVTRGWELFF
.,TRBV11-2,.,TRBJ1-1,TGTGCCAGCAGAGCAGGGCACGGGAATACTGAAGCTTTCTTT,CASRAGHGNTEAFF
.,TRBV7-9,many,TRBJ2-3,TGTGCCAGCAGCCGCATCACAGATACGCAGTATTTT,CASSRITDTQYF
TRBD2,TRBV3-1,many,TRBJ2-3,TGTGCCAGCACAAATAGCGGGAGGGGGGGAGATACGCAGTATTTT,CASTNSGRGGDTQYF
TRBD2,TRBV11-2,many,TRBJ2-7,TGTGCCAGCAGCTTAGTAGTTAGCGGGAGCTTCGAGCAGTACTTC,CASSLVVSGSFEQYF
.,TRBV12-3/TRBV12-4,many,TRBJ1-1,TGTGCCAGCAGTTTAGGTTTTTCTGGGGGTACTGAAGCTTTCTTT,CASSLGFSGGTEAFF
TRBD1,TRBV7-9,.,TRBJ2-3,TGTGCCAGCAGCTTATTGGCAGGGGGCAACACAGATACGCAGTATTTT,CASSLLAGGNTDTQYF
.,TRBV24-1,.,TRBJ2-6,TGTGCCACCAGTGGAGAGGGCGCTGGGGCCAACGTCCTGACTTTC,CATSGEGAGANVLTF